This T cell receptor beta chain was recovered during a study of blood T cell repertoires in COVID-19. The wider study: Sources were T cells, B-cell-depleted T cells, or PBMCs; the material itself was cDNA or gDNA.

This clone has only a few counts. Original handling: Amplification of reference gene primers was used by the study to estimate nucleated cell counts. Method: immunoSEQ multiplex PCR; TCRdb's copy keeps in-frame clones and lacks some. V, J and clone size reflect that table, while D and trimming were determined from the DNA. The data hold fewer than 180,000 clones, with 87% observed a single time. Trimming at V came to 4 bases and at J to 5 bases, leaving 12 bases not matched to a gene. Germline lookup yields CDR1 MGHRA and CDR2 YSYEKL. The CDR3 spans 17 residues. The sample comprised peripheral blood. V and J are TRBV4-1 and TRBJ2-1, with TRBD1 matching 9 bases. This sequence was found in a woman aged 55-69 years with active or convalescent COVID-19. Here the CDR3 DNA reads TGCGCCAGCAGCCCCTCTCCCCCGGGACAGGGCAACAATGAGCAGTTCTTC. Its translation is CASSPSPPGQGNNEQFF.